This entry lists 19 T cell receptor beta chains sequenced from one sample in a study of blood T cell repertoires in COVID-19. Generated by immunoSEQ multiplex PCR, the TCRdb table keeps only in-frame clones and is missing some. The sample holds tens of thousands of clones; around 89% are singletons and the top ten take around 4.5%. Sequencing was performed on peripheral blood. All receptors come from a woman at least 80 years old with active or convalescent COVID-19.

The V call is TRBV19, the J call TRBJ1-5; no clear D. With 2 bases removed from V and 4 bases from J, the gap between germline ends came to 18 bases. This CDR3 spans 17 amino acids. Looked up from germline, CDR1 is LNHDA and CDR2 is SQIVND (reference sequence). CDR3 DNA: TGTGCCAGTAGTATATTGCCAGGTCAAGCCTTTAATCAGCCCCAGCATTTT. Protein sequence: CASSILPGQAFNQPQHF.

This clone was observed a handful of times. This rearrangement joins TRBV28 to TRBJ1-2, with 7 positions matching TRBD1. V was clipped by 8 bases and J by 5 bases; unmatched bases: 8. The CDR3 consists of 13 residues. Germline V gene sequence: CDR1 MDHEN, CDR2 SYDVKM. This CDR3 reads CASRDRAWYGYTF. Written as DNA, the CDR3 is TGTGCCAGCCGAGACAGGGCTTGGTATGGCTACACCTTC.

The chain combines TRBV7-6 with TRBJ2-1; the D gene is possibly TRBD2 (6 bases). CDR3 size: 17 residues. Per germline, CDR1 SGHVS and CDR2 FNYEAQ. Trimming pared 1 base from V and 0 bases from J, leaving 13 bases between. This chain's CDR3 is CASSLVRGISSYNEQFF. CDR3 DNA: TGTGCCAGCAGCTTAGTGCGGGGCATTAGCTCCTACAATGAGCAGTTCTTC.

This chain connects TRBV10-2 to TRBJ2-1; D possibly corresponds to TRBD1 (6 bases). V dropped 6 bases and J dropped 4 bases, with 13 bases sitting between them. Per germline, CDR1 WSHSY and CDR2 SAAADI. The CDR3 length is 14 residues. CDR3 DNA sequence: TGCGCCAGCAGGGACAGACTTTCTTACAATGAGCAGTTCTTC. Amino acid sequence: CASRDRLSYNEQFF.

The chain is built from TRBV6-5 and TRBJ2-7; 7 bases are shared with TRBD1. The length of the CDR3 is 13 residues. The V and J ends lost 5 bases and 0 bases, in that order; junction bases with no gene match: 1. The germline CDR1 and CDR2 sequences are MNHEY and SVGAGI. In DNA, the CDR3 is TGTGCCAGCAGTAGACAGGGCTCCTACGAGCAGTACTTC. This encodes CASSRQGSYEQYF.

The CDR3 bases are TGTGCCAGCATACTTGCGGGGAACACTGAAGCTTTCTTT. It translates to CASILAGNTEAFF. This chain connects TRBV28 to TRBJ1-1; D remains ambiguous. This CDR3 is built from 13 residues. V was clipped by 7 bases and J by 1 base, with 10 bases between them. Germline CDR1 reads MDHEN; CDR2 reads SYDVKM.

The chain combines TRBV11-1 with TRBJ1-1; the match to TRBD1 covers 10 bases. The V segment lost 10 bases and the J segment 3 bases; nucleotides outside the gene matches: 5. This CDR3 is built from 13 residues. Germline V gene data show CDR1 as SGHAT and CDR2 as FQDESV (reference sequence). The DNA of the CDR3 is TGTGCCACCGGGACAGGGGAGGACACTGAAGCTTTCTTT. Its protein is CATGTGEDTEAFF.

The gene calls are TRBV4-1 and TRBJ1-1; D remains unclear. In germline, CDR1 is MGHRA, CDR2 YSYEKL. Trimming pared 2 bases from V and 0 bases from J, leaving 10 bases between. This CDR3 is built from 15 residues. The CDR3 region is CASSQQGVMNTEAFF. DNA of the CDR3: TGCGCCAGCAGCCAACAAGGAGTAATGAACACTGAAGCTTTCTTT.

V usage is TRBV9 and J usage is TRBJ2-2; 9 positions agree with TRBD2. There are 18 residues in the CDR3. With 0 bases clipped from V and 0 bases from J, the junction kept 6 bases outside the gene matches. CDR1 is SGDLS, CDR2 YYNGEE, per germline. CDR3 protein: CASSVVAGGPSNTGELFF. CDR3 DNA sequence: TGTGCCAGCAGCGTAGTCGCGGGAGGGCCCTCGAACACCGGGGAGCTGTTTTTT.

V usage is TRBV19 and J usage is TRBJ1-2; D is undetermined. In germline, CDR1 is LNHDA, CDR2 SQIVND (reference sequence). Trimming took off 3 bases at V and 4 bases at J, with 12 bases between the two ends. The CDR3 spans 14 residues. This CDR3 is CASSIKPNIYGYTF. CDR3 DNA: TGTGCCAGTAGTATCAAACCCAACATCTATGGCTACACCTTC.

The chain couples TRBV18 to TRBJ2-1, with 9 bases aligning to TRBD1. The ends lost 0 bases at V and 4 bases at J; junction bases unmatched: 1. The germline gives CDR1 KGHSH, CDR2 LQKENI. The CDR3 covers 15 residues. The CDR3 protein is CASSPPDRGYNEQFF. The CDR3 DNA reads TGTGCCAGCTCACCACCGGACAGGGGTTACAATGAGCAGTTCTTC.

This chain links TRBV19 with TRBJ2-3, with 8 bases lining up with TRBD2. J lost 0 bases, V lost 3 bases, and 2 bases had no gene match. From germline, CDR1 is LNHDA and CDR2 SQIVND (reference sequence). This CDR3 is built from 15 residues. The CDR3 is CASSMTSVSTDTQYF. The CDR3 DNA reads TGTGCCAGTAGTATGACTAGCGTTAGCACAGATACGCAGTATTTT.

This clone was counted once. The chain recombines TRBV19 with TRBJ2-2; D is unclear. V lost 2 bases, J lost 2 bases, and 15 bases lay in between. The CDR3 totals 17 residues. Germline V gives CDR1 LNHDA, CDR2 SQIVND (reference sequence). CDR3 DNA: TGTGCCAGTAGTATACTTTATGAGGCCCTTAACACCGGGGAGCTGTTTTTT. Protein: CASSILYEALNTGELFF.

This clone has just one count. Written as DNA, the CDR3 is TGTGCCAGCAGTTTGGCAGGACATAATCAGCCCCAGCATTTT. It is translated as CASSLAGHNQPQHF. V is TRBV28 and J is TRBJ1-5; a weak D match, TRBD1 (5 bases). The CDR3 sequence is 14 residues long. Germline CDR1 MDHEN, CDR2 SYDVKM. The V end lost 3 bases, the J end lost 4 bases, and 10 bases lay between the germline ends.

The V gene is TRBV19, the J gene TRBJ1-4; D is undetermined. Trimming removed 5 bases at V and 0 bases at J, with 10 bases between. Germline values: CDR1 LNHDA, CDR2 SQIVND (reference sequence). The CDR3 is 15 amino acids. CDR3 in amino acids: CASSALGATNEKLFF. The DNA for the CDR3 is TGTGCCAGTAGTGCTCTCGGGGCAACTAATGAAAAACTGTTTTTT.

The V call is TRBV5-1, the J call TRBJ2-1; a possible D gene is TRBD1 (5 bases). The CDR3 is 15 amino acids. The ends were cut back, 1 base at V and 0 bases at J, with 8 bases in the middle. Germline V gives CDR1 SGHRS, CDR2 YFSETQ. CDR3 region: CASSLTGISYNEQFF. CDR3 DNA sequence: TGCGCCAGCAGCTTGACAGGTATCTCCTACAATGAGCAGTTCTTC.

V gene TRBV27 combines with J gene TRBJ2-2; D call uncertain. In germline, CDR1 is MNHEY, CDR2 SMNVEV (reference sequence). The CDR3 has 14 amino acids. The V and J ends lost 5 bases and 4 bases respectively, with 11 bases between them. The CDR3 is CASSRASTTGELFF. CDR3 in DNA: TGTGCCAGCAGTCGCGCATCAACCACCGGGGAGCTGTTTTTT.

The genes are TRBV15 and TRBJ2-2, with 7 bases fitting TRBD2. This CDR3 is 15 amino acids long. J was trimmed by 5 bases and V by 5 bases; bases with no gene match: 8. Germline CDR1 is LNHNV and CDR2 is YYDKDF (reference sequence). The CDR3 DNA follows: TGTGCCACCAGCGGGGGGAGGGCTAGGACCGGGGAGCTGTTTTTT. It codes for CATSGGRARTGELFF.

The chain links TRBV7-2 to TRBJ2-7, with 7 nucleotides matching TRBD1. The CDR3 sequence is 15 residues long. Germline assignment: CDR1 SGHTA and CDR2 FQGNSA. The V gene end was trimmed by 1 base and the J gene end by 1 base; junction bases not matched to a gene: 4. Here the CDR3 reads CASSLGTGVSYEQYF. As DNA, the CDR3 is TGTGCCAGCAGCTTAGGGACAGGCGTTTCCTACGAGCAGTACTTC.